This T cell receptor (beta chain) was identified in a study of cytomegalovirus exposure and HLA in healthy donors. Regarding the study as a whole: Sequences of the TCR beta chain were said to predict the HLA-A and HLA-B alleles of most subjects accurately.

In regard to this clone: The antigen is unknown.

This CDR3 region has 21 residues. The V segment lost 4 bases and the J segment 4 bases; nucleotides outside the gene matches: 25. Germline V CDR1 and CDR2: LGHNA, YNFKEQ. Vbeta (60) and Jbeta (13) primers were used in the PCR. The protocol was immunoSEQ multiplex PCR, while the TCRdb copy is restricted to in-frame clones and leaves out a portion. Among about 130,000 clones, 65% to 80% were seen once, and the ten largest hold about 1.8%. The receptor was isolated from a woman in her thirties or forties in good health and CMV-seronegative. Material: PBMCs. The chain couples TRBV4-2 to TRBJ1-2, with 9 bases fitting TRBD1. CDR3 sequence reads: CASSRISVIRDRENLGYGYTF. For the CDR3, the DNA is TGTGCCAGCAGCCGTATTTCCGTTATCCGGGACAGGGAGAATCTTGGCTATGGCTACACCTTC.